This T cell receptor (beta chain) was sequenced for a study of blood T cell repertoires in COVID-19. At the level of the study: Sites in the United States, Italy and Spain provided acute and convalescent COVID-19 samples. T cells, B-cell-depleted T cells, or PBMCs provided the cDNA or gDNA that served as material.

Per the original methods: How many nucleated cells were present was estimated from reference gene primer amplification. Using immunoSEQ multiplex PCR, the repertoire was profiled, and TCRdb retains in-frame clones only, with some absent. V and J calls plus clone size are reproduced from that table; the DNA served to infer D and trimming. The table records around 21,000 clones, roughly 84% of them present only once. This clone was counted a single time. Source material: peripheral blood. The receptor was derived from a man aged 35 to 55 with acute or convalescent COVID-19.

The chain's CDR3 is CATSDPGREETQYF. The CDR3 nucleotides are TGTGCCACCAGTGATCCGGGCAGGGAAGAGACCCAGTACTTC. The rearrangement links TRBV24-1 to TRBJ2-5; tentative D call: TRBD1 (5 bases). The CDR3 spans 14 residues. From germline, CDR1 is KGHDR and CDR2 SFDVKD. V lost 3 bases and J lost 3, with 10 bases in between.